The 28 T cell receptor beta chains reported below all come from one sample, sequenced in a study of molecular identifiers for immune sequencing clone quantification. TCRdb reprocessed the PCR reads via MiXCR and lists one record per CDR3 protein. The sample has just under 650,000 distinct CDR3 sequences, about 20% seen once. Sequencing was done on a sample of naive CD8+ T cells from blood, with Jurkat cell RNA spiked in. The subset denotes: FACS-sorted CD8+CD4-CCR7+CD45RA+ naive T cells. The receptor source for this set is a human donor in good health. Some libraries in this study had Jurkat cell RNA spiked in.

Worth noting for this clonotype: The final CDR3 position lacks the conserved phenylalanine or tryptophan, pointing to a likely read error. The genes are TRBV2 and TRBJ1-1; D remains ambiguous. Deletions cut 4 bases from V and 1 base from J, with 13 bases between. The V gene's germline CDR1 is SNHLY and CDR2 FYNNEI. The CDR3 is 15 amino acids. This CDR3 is CASSGLDRTNTEAFL. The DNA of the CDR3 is TGTGCCAGCAGTGGACTGGACCGAACGAACACTGAAGCTTTCCTT.

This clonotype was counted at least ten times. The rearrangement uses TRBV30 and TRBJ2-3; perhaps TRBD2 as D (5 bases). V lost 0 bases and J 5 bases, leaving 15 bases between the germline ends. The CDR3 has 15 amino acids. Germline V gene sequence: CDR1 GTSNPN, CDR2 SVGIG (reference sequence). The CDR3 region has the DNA TGTGCCTGGAGTGTAGGGCTACCCGCGGGAGATACGCAGTATTTT. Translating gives CAWSVGLPAGDTQYF.

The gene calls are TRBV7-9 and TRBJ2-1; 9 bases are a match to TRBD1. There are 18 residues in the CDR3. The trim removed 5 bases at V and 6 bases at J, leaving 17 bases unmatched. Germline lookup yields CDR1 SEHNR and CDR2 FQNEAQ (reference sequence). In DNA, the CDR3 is TGTGCCAGCAGCCCGGGGACAGGGAAACCGGGACGAACCAATGAGCAGTTCTTC. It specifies CASSPGTGKPGRTNEQFF.

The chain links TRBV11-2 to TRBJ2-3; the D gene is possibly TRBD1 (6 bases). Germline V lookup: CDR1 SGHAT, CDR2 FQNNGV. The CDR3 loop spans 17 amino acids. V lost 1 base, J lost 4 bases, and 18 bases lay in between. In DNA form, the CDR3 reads TGTGCCAGCAGCTTAGTGCTGGGGGCGGAAGGGGCAGATACGCAGTATTTT. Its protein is CASSLVLGAEGADTQYF.

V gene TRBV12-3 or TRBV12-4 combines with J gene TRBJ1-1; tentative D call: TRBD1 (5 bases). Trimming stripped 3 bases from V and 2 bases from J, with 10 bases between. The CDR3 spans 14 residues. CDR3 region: CASSFAGRNTEAFF. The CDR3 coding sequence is TGTGCCAGCAGTTTCGCAGGGAGAAACACTGAAGCTTTCTTT.

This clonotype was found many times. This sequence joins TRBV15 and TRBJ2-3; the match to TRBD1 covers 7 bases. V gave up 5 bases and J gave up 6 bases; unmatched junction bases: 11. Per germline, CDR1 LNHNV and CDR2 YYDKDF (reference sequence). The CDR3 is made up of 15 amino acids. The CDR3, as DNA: TGTGCCACCAGCCCGTCGAGGGGGCGATGGGATACGCAGTATTTT. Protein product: CATSPSRGRWDTQYF.

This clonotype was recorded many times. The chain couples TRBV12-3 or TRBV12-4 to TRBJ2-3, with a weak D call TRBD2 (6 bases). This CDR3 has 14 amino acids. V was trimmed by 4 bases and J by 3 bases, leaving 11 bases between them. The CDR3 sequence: CASSWRGSTDTQYF. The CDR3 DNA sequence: TGTGCCAGCAGTTGGAGGGGCTCTACAGATACGCAGTATTTT.

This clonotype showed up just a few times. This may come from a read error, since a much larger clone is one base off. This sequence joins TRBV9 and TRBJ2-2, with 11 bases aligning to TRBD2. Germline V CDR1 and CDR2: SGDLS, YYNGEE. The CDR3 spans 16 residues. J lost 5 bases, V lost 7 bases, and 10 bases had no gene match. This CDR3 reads CASGITSGRQTGELFF. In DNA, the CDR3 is TGTGCCAGCGGCATTACTAGCGGGAGACAAACCGGGGAGCTGTTTTTT.

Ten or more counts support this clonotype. The CDR3, as DNA: TGTGCCAGCAGCGTTGGGACAGACTCTGGAAACACCATATATTTT. Protein sequence: CASSVGTDSGNTIYF. The genes are TRBV9 and TRBJ1-3, with 7 bases matching TRBD1. The CDR3 length is 15 residues. V dropped 2 bases and J dropped 0; count of bases not matched to a gene: 2. Germline V lookup: CDR1 SGDLS, CDR2 YYNGEE.

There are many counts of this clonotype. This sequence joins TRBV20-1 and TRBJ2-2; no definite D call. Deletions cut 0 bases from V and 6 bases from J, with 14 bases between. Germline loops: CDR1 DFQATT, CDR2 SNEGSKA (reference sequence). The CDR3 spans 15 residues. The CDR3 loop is CSAREHTMHSGELFF. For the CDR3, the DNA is TGCAGTGCTAGAGAACATACGATGCATTCCGGGGAGCTGTTTTTT.

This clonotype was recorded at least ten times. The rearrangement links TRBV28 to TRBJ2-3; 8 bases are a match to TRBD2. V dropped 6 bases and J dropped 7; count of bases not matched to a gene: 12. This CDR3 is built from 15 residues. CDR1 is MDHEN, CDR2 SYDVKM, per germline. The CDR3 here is CASSPRGTRAHTQYF. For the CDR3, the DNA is TGTGCCAGCAGCCCCCGAGGGACTAGGGCTCATACGCAGTATTTT.

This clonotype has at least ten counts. The chain's CDR3 is CASSQELGRRLGTDTQYF. The CDR3 DNA reads as TGCGCCAGCAGCCAAGAGTTGGGCAGAAGGTTGGGCACAGATACGCAGTATTTT. V and J are TRBV4-3 and TRBJ2-3; unclear D gene. The CDR3 is 18 amino acids. V shed 0 bases and J shed 1 base, with 17 bases lying between them. The V gene's germline CDR1 is LGHNA and CDR2 YSLEER.

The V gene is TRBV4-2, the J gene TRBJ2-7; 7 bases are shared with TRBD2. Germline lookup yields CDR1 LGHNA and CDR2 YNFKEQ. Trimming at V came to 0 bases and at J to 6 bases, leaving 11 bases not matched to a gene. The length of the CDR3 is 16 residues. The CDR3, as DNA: TGTGCCAGCAGCCAAGAGTGGTGGGAGGGATTGTCCGAGCAGTACTTC. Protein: CASSQEWWEGLSEQYF.

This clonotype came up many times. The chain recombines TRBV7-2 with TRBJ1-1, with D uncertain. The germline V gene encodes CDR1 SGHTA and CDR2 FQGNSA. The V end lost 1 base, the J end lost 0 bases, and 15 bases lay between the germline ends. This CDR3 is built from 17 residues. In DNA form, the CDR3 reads TGTGCCAGCAGCTTAGAGGTAGGAGGAGGGTTGAACACTGAAGCTTTCTTT. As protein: CASSLEVGGGLNTEAFF.

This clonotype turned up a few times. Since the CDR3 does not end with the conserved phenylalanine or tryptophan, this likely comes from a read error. The CDR3 reads CSARGGGGSSYEQYS. In DNA form, the CDR3 reads TGCAGTGCTAGAGGGGGCGGGGGTAGCTCCTACGAGCAGTACTCC. The gene calls are TRBV20-1 and TRBJ2-7; 7 bases are a match to TRBD2. The CDR3 covers 15 residues. The junction had 6 bases not matched to a gene; V was cut back by 1 base and J by 0 bases. Per the germline V gene, CDR1 is DFQATT and CDR2 is SNEGSKA (reference sequence).

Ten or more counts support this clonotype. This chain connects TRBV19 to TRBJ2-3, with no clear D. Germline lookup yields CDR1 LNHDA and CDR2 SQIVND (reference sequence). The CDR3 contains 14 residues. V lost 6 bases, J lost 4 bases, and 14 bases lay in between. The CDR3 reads CASSPAPGADTQYF. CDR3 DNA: TGTGCCAGTAGCCCAGCCCCGGGCGCAGATACGCAGTATTTT.

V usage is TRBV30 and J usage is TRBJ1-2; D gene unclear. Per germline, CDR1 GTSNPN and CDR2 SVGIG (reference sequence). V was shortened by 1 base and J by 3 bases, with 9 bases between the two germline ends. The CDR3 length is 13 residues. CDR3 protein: CAWSELLYYGYTF. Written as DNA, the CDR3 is TGTGCCTGGAGTGAACTTCTGTACTATGGCTACACCTTC.

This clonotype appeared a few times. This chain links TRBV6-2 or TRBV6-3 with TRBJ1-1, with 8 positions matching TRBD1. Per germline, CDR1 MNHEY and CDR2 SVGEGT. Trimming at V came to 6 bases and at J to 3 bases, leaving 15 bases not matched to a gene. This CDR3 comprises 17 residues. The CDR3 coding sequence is TGTGCCAGCAGCCCGGACAGGGTTCCCCGGGTTGACACTGAAGCTTTCTTT. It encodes CASSPDRVPRVDTEAFF.

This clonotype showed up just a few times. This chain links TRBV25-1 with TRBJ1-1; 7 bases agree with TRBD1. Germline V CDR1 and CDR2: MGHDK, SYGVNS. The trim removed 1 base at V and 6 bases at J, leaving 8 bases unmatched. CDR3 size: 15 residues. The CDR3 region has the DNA TGTGCCAGCAGTGAATCCCCACAGGGGAGTGCTGAAGCTTTCTTT. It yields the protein CASSESPQGSAEAFF. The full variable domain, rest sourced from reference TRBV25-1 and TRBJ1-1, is EADIYQTPRYLVIGTGKKITLECSQTMGHDKMYWYQQDPGMELHLIHYSYGVNSTEKGDLSSESTVSRIRTEHFPLTLESARPSHTSQYLCASSESPQGSAEAFFGQGTRLTVV.

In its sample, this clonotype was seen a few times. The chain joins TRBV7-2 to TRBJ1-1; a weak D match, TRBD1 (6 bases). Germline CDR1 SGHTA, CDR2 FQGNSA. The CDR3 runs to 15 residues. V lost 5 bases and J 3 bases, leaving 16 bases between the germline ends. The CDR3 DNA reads TGTGCCAGCAGCCCCAGGGGTGAATGGGACACTGAAGCTTTCTTT. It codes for CASSPRGEWDTEAFF.

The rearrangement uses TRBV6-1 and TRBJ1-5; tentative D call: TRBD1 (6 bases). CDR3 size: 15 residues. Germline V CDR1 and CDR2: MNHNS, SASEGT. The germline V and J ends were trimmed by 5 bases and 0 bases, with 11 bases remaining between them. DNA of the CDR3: TGTGCCAGCAGTACTGACAGGTTTAGCAATCAGCCCCAGCATTTT. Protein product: CASSTDRFSNQPQHF.

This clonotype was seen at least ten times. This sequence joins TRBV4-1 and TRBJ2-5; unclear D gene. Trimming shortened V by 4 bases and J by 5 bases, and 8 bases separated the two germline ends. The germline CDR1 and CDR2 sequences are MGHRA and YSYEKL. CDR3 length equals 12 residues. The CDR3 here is CASSRGAETQYF. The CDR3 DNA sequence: TGCGCCAGCAGCCGCGGCGCGGAGACCCAGTACTTC.

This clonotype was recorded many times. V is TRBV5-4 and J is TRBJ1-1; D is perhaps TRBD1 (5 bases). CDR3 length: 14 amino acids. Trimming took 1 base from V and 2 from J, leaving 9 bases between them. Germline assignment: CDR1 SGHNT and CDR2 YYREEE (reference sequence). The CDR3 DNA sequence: TGTGCCAGCAGCTTGCAGGGAACTAACACTGAAGCTTTCTTT. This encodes CASSLQGTNTEAFF.

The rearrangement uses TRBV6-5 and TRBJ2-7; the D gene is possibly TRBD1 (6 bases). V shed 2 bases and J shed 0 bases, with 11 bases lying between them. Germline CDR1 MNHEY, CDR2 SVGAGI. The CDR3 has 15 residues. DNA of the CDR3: TGTGCCAGCAGTTACAAAGGGGGTAGCTCCTACGAGCAGTACTTC. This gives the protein CASSYKGGSSYEQYF.

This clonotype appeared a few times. In DNA form, the CDR3 reads TGCAGTGCTAGACCCCAGAGCTCCTACGAGCAGTACTTC. Translating it yields CSARPQSSYEQYF. J is TRBJ2-7 and V is TRBV20-1; D gene unclear. The CDR3 loop spans 13 amino acids. Germline CDR1 DFQATT, CDR2 SNEGSKA (reference sequence). The ends were cut back, 2 bases at V and 0 bases at J, with 8 bases in the middle.

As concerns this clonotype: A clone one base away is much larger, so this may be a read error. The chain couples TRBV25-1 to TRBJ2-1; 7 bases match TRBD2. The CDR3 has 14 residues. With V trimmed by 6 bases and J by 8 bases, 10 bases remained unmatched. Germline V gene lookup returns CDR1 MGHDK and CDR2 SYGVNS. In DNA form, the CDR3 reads TGTGCCAGCAGCGGAAGGTGGGAGGGCCATGAGCAGTTCTTC. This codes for CASSGRWEGHEQFF.

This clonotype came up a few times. This CDR3 is CSARAPIAGGYNAYNEQFF. The DNA for the CDR3 is TGCAGTGCTAGGGCCCCCATAGCGGGAGGGTACAACGCCTACAATGAGCAGTTCTTC. The rearrangement links TRBV20-1 to TRBJ2-1; TRBD2 aligns across 11 bases. The CDR3 sequence is 19 residues long. The trim removed 3 bases at V and 2 bases at J, leaving 15 bases unmatched. CDR1 and CDR2 from the germline V gene are DFQATT and SNEGSKA (reference sequence).

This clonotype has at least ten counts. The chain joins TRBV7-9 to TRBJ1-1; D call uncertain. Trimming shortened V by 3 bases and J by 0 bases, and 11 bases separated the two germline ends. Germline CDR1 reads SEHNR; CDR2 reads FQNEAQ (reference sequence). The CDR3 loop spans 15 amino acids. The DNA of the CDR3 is TGTGCCAGCAGCTTCTACCAAGGGATGAACACTGAAGCTTTCTTT. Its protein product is CASSFYQGMNTEAFF. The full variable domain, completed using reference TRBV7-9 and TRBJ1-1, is DTGVSQNPRHKITKRGQNVTFRCDPISEHNRLYWYRQTLGQGPEFLTYFQNEAQLEKSRLLSDRFSAERPKGSFSTLEIQRTEQGDSAMYLCASSFYQGMNTEAFFGQGTRLTVV.